These 11 T cell receptor beta chains came from one sample sequenced in a study of T cells in localized non-small cell lung cancer. Repertoires were generated with immunoSEQ multiplex PCR, while TCRdb's copy carries only in-frame clones and drops some. The repertoire includes 3,000 to 3,500 clones, roughly 29% of them detected once, and 9.1% sits in the top ten. The sample in question was lung tumor tissue, obtained before any cancer treatment. Receptors were obtained from a male donor aged 60 or over with stage I lung adenocarcinoma.

V gene TRBV15 combines with J gene TRBJ2-3; 8 bases align to TRBD1. Trimming cost V 0 bases and J 6 bases; bases outside gene matches: 2. Germline V gene lookup returns CDR1 LNHNV and CDR2 YYDKDF (reference sequence). This CDR3 comprises 14 residues. The CDR3 is CATSRDRGQDTQYF. CDR3 in DNA: TGTGCCACCAGCAGAGACAGGGGGCAGGATACGCAGTATTTT.

J is TRBJ2-7 and V is TRBV28, with 9 bases identical to TRBD1. The CDR3 is 14 residues long. CDR1 is MDHEN and CDR2 is SYDVKM in the germline V gene. V lost 2 bases, J lost 5 bases, and 4 bases stayed unmatched. The CDR3 loop reads CASSLGTGFDEQYF. The CDR3 DNA reads as TGTGCCAGCAGTTTAGGGACAGGGTTCGACGAGCAGTACTTC.

Sample share makes this clone medium-sized (0.01 to 0.1%). As DNA, the CDR3 is TGTGCCAGCTCACCGGGGACTAGCGGGAACGAGCAGTACTTC. This encodes CASSPGTSGNEQYF. The chain combines TRBV18 with TRBJ2-7, with 13 bases lining up with TRBD2. CDR1 and CDR2 (germline): KGHSH, LQKENI. The CDR3 extends over 14 amino acids. After removal of 3 bases from V and 5 bases from J, the junction contained 1 base not matched to a gene.

This clone was found once. The chain has TRBV28 and TRBJ2-5; D is unresolved. This CDR3 spans 17 amino acids. Between the trimmed V and J ends, which lost 3 bases and 10 bases, there was a span of 27 bases. Germline CDR1 and CDR2: MDHEN and SYDVKM. The CDR3 DNA sequence: TGTGCCAGCAGTTTCAACTTTGGGAAGGGTTACCTAGAAGACCAGTACTTC. Translated: CASSFNFGKGYLEDQYF.

This clone was recorded only once. This chain uses TRBV14 with TRBJ1-6; possible D gene TRBD1, 5 bases. The germline gives CDR1 SGHDN, CDR2 FVKESK. Trimming stripped 0 bases from V and 0 bases from J, with 9 bases between. This CDR3 region has 17 residues. The CDR3 protein is CASSQDGGSSYNSPLHF. Written as DNA, the CDR3 is TGTGCCAGCAGCCAAGATGGGGGGAGCTCCTATAATTCACCCCTCCACTTT.

This clone is categorized as medium-sized. The chain couples TRBV11-3 to TRBJ1-1; D unclear. The CDR3 has 14 residues. Germline V CDR1 and CDR2: SGHNT, YENEEA. The germline V and J ends were trimmed by 7 bases and 0 bases, with 12 bases remaining between them. As DNA, the CDR3 is TGTGCCAGCACTCCGGGAAGGTTGAACACTGAAGCTTTCTTT. This translates into CASTPGRLNTEAFF. The whole variable domain, filled in from reference TRBV11-3 and TRBJ1-1, reads EAGVVQSPRYKIIEKKQPVAFWCNPISGHNTLYWYLQNLGQGPELLIRYENEEAVDDSQLPKDRFSAERLKGVDSTLKIQPAELGDSAVYLCASTPGRLNTEAFFGQGTRLTVV.

In its sample, this clone ranks as medium-sized. The junction shows a germline mismatch at one end, possibly a read error. The chain employs TRBV11-3 and TRBJ2-5; 10 nucleotides line up with TRBD2. This CDR3 contains 16 residues. Germline CDR1 is SGHNT and CDR2 is YENEEA. The CDR3 bases are TGTGCTAGCAGCTTAGGCCTAGCGGGAGAAGCCGAGACCCAGTACTTC. This codes for CASSLGLAGEAETQYF. The whole variable domain, remainder taken from reference TRBV11-3 and TRBJ2-5, is EAGVVQSPRYKIIEKKQPVAFWCNPISGHNTLYWYLQNLGQGPELLIRYENEEAVDDSQLPKDRFSAERLKGVDSTLKIQPAELGDSAVYLCASSLGLAGEAETQYFGPGTRLLVL.

V is TRBV30 and J is TRBJ2-2; a possible D gene is TRBD2 (5 bases). The germline V gene has CDR1 GTSNPN and CDR2 SVGIG (reference sequence). Deletions cut 5 bases from V and 4 bases from J, with 14 bases between. The CDR3 sequence is 14 residues long. Here the CDR3 reads CAWSHSGFTGELFF. CDR3 in DNA: TGTGCCTGGTCCCATTCGGGATTCACCGGGGAGCTGTTTTTT.

This clone came up a few times. The genes are TRBV19 and TRBJ2-3; a possible D gene is TRBD2 (5 bases). The CDR3 has 12 residues. V lost 7 bases, J lost 2 bases, and 7 bases lay in between. Germline CDR1 is LNHDA and CDR2 is SQIVND (reference sequence). CDR3 in amino acids: CASIGITDTQYF. The DNA of the CDR3 is TGTGCCAGTATCGGGATCACAGATACGCAGTATTTT.

This chain joins TRBV30 and TRBJ1-1, with D possibly being TRBD1 (5 bases). This CDR3 region has 12 residues. Trimming removed 5 bases from V and 9 bases from J, with 16 bases in between. Germline V gives CDR1 GTSNPN, CDR2 SVGIG (reference sequence). This chain's CDR3 is CAWGVGERKAFF. The CDR3 DNA sequence: TGTGCCTGGGGGGTAGGGGAACGTAAAGCTTTCTTT.

The chain combines TRBV19 with TRBJ1-6; D uncertain. Between the trimmed V and J ends, which lost 4 bases and 6 bases, there was a span of 7 bases. The CDR3 has 13 amino acids. Per the germline V gene, CDR1 is LNHDA and CDR2 is SQIVND (reference sequence). CDR3 in DNA: TGTGCCAGTAGTAGCGAGGGTAATTCACCCCTCCACTTT. This codes for CASSSEGNSPLHF.